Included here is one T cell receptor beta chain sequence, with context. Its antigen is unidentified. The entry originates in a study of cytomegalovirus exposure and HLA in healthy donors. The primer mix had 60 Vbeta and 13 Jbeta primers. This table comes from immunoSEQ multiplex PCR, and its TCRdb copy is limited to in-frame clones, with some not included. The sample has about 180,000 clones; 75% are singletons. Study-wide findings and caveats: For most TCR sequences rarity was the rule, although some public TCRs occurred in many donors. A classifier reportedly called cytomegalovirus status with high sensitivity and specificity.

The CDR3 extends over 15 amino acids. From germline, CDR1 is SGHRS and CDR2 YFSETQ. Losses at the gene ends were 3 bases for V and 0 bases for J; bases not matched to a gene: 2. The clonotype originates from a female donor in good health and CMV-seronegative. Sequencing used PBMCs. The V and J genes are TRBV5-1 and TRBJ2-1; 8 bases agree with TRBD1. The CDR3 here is CASSSGQGSYNEQFF. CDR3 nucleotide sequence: TGCGCCAGCAGCTCTGGACAGGGCTCCTACAATGAGCAGTTCTTC. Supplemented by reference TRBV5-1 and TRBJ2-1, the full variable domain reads KAGVTQTPRYLIKTRGQQVTLSCSPISGHRSVSWYQQTPGQGLQFLFEYFSETQRNKGNFPGRFSGRQFSNSRSEMNVSTLELGDSALYLCASSSGQGSYNEQFFGPGTRLTVL.